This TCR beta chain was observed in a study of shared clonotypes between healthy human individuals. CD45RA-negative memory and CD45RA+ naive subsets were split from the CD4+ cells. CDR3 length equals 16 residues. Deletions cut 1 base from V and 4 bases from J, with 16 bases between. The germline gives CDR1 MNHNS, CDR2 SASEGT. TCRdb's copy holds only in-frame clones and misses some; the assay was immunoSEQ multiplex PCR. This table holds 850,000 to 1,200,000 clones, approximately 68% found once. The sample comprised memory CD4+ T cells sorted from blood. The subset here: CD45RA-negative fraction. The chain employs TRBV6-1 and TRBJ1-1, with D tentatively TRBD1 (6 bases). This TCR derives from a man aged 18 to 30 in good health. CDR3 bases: TGTGCCAGCAGTGAAGTTTGGCCGGGGGCGAGCACTGAAGCTTTCTTT. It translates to CASSEVWPGASTEAFF.